Each of the 10 T cell receptor beta chains below was sequenced from the same sample in a study of blood T cell repertoires in COVID-19. The method was immunoSEQ multiplex PCR; TCRdb's version includes in-frame clones alone and lacks a portion of them. The table shows 150,000 to 200,000 clones, with approximately 78% occurring only once. Sequencing input: peripheral blood. The origin of the receptors is a woman of 80 years or more with active or convalescent COVID-19.

The chain uses TRBV3-1 (or the pseudogene TRBV3-2) and TRBJ1-6, with 7 bases aligning to TRBD1. Germline values: CDR1 LGHDT, CDR2 YNNKEL (reference sequence). This CDR3 is built from 15 residues. V shed 3 bases and J 6 bases; nucleotides not matched to a gene: 5. CDR3: CASSQVTGPNSPLHF. The CDR3 nucleotides read TGTGCCAGCAGCCAGGTGACAGGGCCTAATTCACCCCTCCACTTT.

V gene TRBV28 combines with J gene TRBJ1-6, with TRBD1 as a possible D gene (6 bases). There are 20 residues in the CDR3. The V end lost 4 bases, the J end lost 0 bases, and 22 bases lay between the germline ends. Germline V CDR1 and CDR2: MDHEN, SYDVKM. The CDR3 is CASSWGGHPLLSSYNSPLHF. The CDR3 coding sequence is TGTGCCAGCAGTTGGGGGGGACACCCCTTACTAAGCTCCTATAATTCACCCCTCCACTTT.

The chain carries TRBV5-1 and TRBJ1-1; D is undetermined. The CDR3 extends over 13 amino acids. V shed 1 base and J shed 1 base, with 5 bases lying between them. The germline CDR1 and CDR2 sequences are SGHRS and YFSETQ. The CDR3 sequence: CASSLTGNTEAFF. The CDR3 DNA reads TGCGCCAGCAGCTTGACGGGGAACACTGAAGCTTTCTTT.

V is TRBV5-6 and J is TRBJ2-5; 7 bases line up with TRBD2. This CDR3 spans 16 amino acids. Germline assignment: CDR1 SGHDT and CDR2 YYEEEE. The V gene end was trimmed by 4 bases and the J gene end by 1 base; junction bases not matched to a gene: 10. Written as DNA, the CDR3 is TGTGCCAGCAGCCCGCGAGGGCTAGCGGTCCAAGAGACCCAGTACTTC. Amino acid sequence: CASSPRGLAVQETQYF.

The chain combines TRBV4-1 with TRBJ2-7; D possibly corresponds to TRBD2 (6 bases). Germline CDR1 is MGHRA and CDR2 is YSYEKL. The CDR3 is 15 amino acids. V lost 2 bases and J 3 bases, leaving 14 bases between the germline ends. The DNA for the CDR3 is TGCGCCAGCAGCCAAATTACTAGCTCTAGCTACGAGCAGTACTTC. This sequence encodes CASSQITSSSYEQYF.

The V gene is TRBV6-5, the J gene TRBJ2-1; TRBD2 might be the D (5 bases). The V gene lost 6 bases and the J gene lost 4 bases, with 16 bases spanning the gap. Germline-derived CDR1 and CDR2 are MNHEY and SVGAGI. The CDR3 length is 15 residues. The DNA for the CDR3 is TGTGCCAGCAGCCCCCCTAGCTCTACTTACAATGAGCAGTTCTTC. Protein product: CASSPPSSTYNEQFF.

The chain combines TRBV2 with TRBJ2-3; TRBD1 matches 8 bases. The V gene's germline CDR1 is SNHLY and CDR2 FYNNEI. Germline trimming cut 5 bases from V and 3 bases from J; bases unmatched to any gene: 10. CDR3 size: 16 residues. For the CDR3, the DNA is TGTGCCAGCAGTCTCCAGGGGGCGAGTAAAACAGATACGCAGTATTTT. This encodes CASSLQGASKTDTQYF.

The chain couples TRBV10-3 to TRBJ2-1, with 9 nucleotides matching TRBD2. The CDR3 is made up of 13 amino acids. CDR1 ENHRY and CDR2 SYGVKD come from the germline V gene. J gave up 5 bases and V 10 bases, and 6 bases lay outside the gene matches. Here the CDR3 DNA reads TGTGCCACCCAGCGGGGGGCGGACAATGAGCAGTTCTTC. Its protein is CATQRGADNEQFF.

V usage is TRBV18 and J usage is TRBJ2-1; 9 bases fit TRBD2. V shed 3 bases and J 2 bases; nucleotides not matched to a gene: 2. CDR1 and CDR2 from the germline V gene are KGHSH and LQKENI. The CDR3 runs to 15 residues. The CDR3 is CASSPLAGAYNEQFF. In nucleotides, the CDR3 is TGTGCCAGCTCACCCTTAGCGGGGGCCTACAATGAGCAGTTCTTC.

J is TRBJ2-7 and V is TRBV19; 16 bases align to TRBD2. Germline-derived CDR1 and CDR2 are LNHDA and SQIVND (reference sequence). J gave up 0 bases and V 5 bases, and 7 bases lay outside the gene matches. The CDR3 spans 18 residues. CDR3 sequence (DNA): TGTGCCAGTAGTTCCGGGACTAGCGGGGGGGCGTTCTCCTACGAGCAGTACTTC. Its translation: CASSSGTSGGAFSYEQYF.